The sequence of this T cell receptor beta chain was determined in a study of T-cell reconstitution after alpha-beta-depleted transplantation in children. Findings and caveats of the study: Reports say that about two months after transplant, the alpha-beta T cells came out of several hundred graft clones that had expanded.

Unique molecular identifiers were built into the TCRbeta library. TCRdb re-analysed the PCR reads in MiXCR, keeping a single row per CDR3 protein. This sample has about 980,000 distinct CDR3 sequences, with roughly 31% found just once. As concerns this clonotype: Its antigen remains unidentified.

V lost 0 bases, J lost 3 bases, and 7 bases lay in between. Germline assignment: CDR1 SGHDT and CDR2 YYEEEE. The CDR3 runs to 14 residues. The sequence derives from a boy in the first two years of life who had a stem cell transplant for SCID, so the T cells may come from the graft donor. The sequences come from PBMCs, mostly from graft donor cells, collected 360 days after TCRalphabeta/CD19-depleted stem cell transplant. The chain combines TRBV5-6 with TRBJ2-1; the D call may be TRBD1 or TRBD2 (5 bases each). The CDR3 nucleotides are TGTGCCAGCAGCTTGGTGGGGGTCTACAATGAGCAGTTCTTC. Its protein product is CASSLVGVYNEQFF.